This is a list of T cell receptor beta chains from one sample in a study of T cell repertoires in cytomegalovirus infection. TCRdb re-derived calls from the reads in MiXCR, one entry per CDR3 protein. The table has about 900,000 distinct CDR3 sequences, roughly 31% seen once; the top ten hold about an eighth. For these receptors, no antigen is known. Specimen: cultured CD8+ T cells from PBMCs, collected from culture after CMV antigen stimulation. The receptors derive from a human donor in good health (CMV status not recorded). Some clones in this sample may be carry-over from other donors' samples. The CDR3 runs from the conserved cysteine through the conserved F or W.

J gene: TRBJ1-4
CDR3 length: 14
V gene: TRBV7-9
CDR3 protein: CASSLPETGEKLFF

J gene: TRBJ2-7
CDR3 length: 14
V gene: TRBV6-5
CDR3 protein: CASSYVQGPDEQYF

J gene: TRBJ2-1
CDR3 length: 13
V gene: TRBV27
CDR3 protein: CASSLGAAEGQFF

J gene: TRBJ1-2
CDR3 length: 14
V gene: TRBV29-1
CDR3 protein: CSVEPGFDYYGYTF

J gene: TRBJ1-2
CDR3 length: 15
V gene: TRBV12-3/TRBV12-4
CDR3 protein: CASSLGRKGPHGYTF

J gene: TRBJ2-3
CDR3 length: 15
V gene: TRBV7-9
CDR3 protein: CASSRGGVDTDTQYF

J gene: TRBJ1-5
CDR3 length: 15
V gene: TRBV6-1
CDR3 protein: CASRSDSYSNQPQHF

J gene: TRBJ2-5
CDR3 length: 18
V gene: TRBV7-6
CDR3 protein: CASSHDDSGRGALETQYF

J gene: TRBJ2-5
CDR3 length: 15
V gene: TRBV6-6
CDR3 protein: CASSVLVSGQETQYF

J gene: TRBJ1-1
CDR3 length: 13
V gene: TRBV6-5
CDR3 protein: CASSYRLGTEAFF

J gene: TRBJ1-5
CDR3 length: 13
V gene: TRBV20-1
CDR3 protein: CSAVTGGRQPQHF

J gene: TRBJ1-4
CDR3 length: 16
V gene: TRBV6-5
CDR3 protein: CASSYGFSQQNEKLFF

J gene: TRBJ1-6
CDR3 length: 12
V gene: TRBV4-3
CDR3 protein: CASSQGRTPLHF

J gene: TRBJ2-7
CDR3 length: 15
V gene: TRBV2
CDR3 protein: CASSKTGQAISEQYF

J gene: TRBJ1-2
CDR3 length: 14
V gene: TRBV28
CDR3 protein: CASTIDRGISGYTF

J gene: TRBJ2-2
CDR3 length: 19
V gene: TRBV5-6
CDR3 protein: CASLSGLAGELTRTGELFF